One and the same sample provided the 15 T cell receptor beta chains below, sequenced in a study of T cell changes during pregnancy in multiple sclerosis. Only in-frame clones appear in the TCRdb table, and some are missing; sequencing was by immunoSEQ multiplex PCR. The repertoire holds around 110,000 clones, around 90% seen once, with 1.5% to 1.9% in the top ten. The source was peripheral blood, collected in the third trimester of pregnancy. The receptors come from a female donor with multiple sclerosis, enrolled in a pregnancy study.

The chain employs TRBV19 and TRBJ1-4, with D possibly matching TRBD1 (5 bases). The V end was cut by 4 bases, the J end by 8 bases, with 14 bases between. Germline V gene sequence: CDR1 LNHDA, CDR2 SQIVND (reference sequence). The length of the CDR3 is 14 residues. The CDR3 reads CASSKSREGEKLFF. CDR3 coding DNA: TGTGCCAGTAGTAAGAGCAGGGAAGGGGAAAAACTGTTTTTT.

The genes are TRBV19 and TRBJ1-5; 9 bases fit TRBD1. V dropped 10 bases and J dropped 1; count of bases not matched to a gene: 5. This CDR3 contains 14 residues. Germline V gives CDR1 LNHDA, CDR2 SQIVND (reference sequence). CDR3 nucleotides: TGTGCCACCTCGGACAGGGGAAGCAATCAGCCCCAGCATTTT. Protein: CATSDRGSNQPQHF.

The rearrangement links TRBV11-1 to TRBJ1-3; 9 bases map to TRBD1. Trimming removed 0 bases from V and 4 bases from J; junction bases left unmatched: 7. Germline V gene sequence: CDR1 SGHAT, CDR2 FQDESV (reference sequence). This CDR3 is 17 amino acids long. The DNA of the CDR3 is TGTGCCAGCAGCTTAGCCGGCGGACAGGGGTACGGAAACACCATATATTTT. Translated: CASSLAGGQGYGNTIYF.

The V gene is TRBV30, the J gene TRBJ1-4; D gene ambiguous. V shed 4 bases and J shed 12 bases, with 18 bases lying between them. In germline, CDR1 is GTSNPN, CDR2 SVGIG (reference sequence). The CDR3 covers 13 residues. CDR3 in amino acids: CAWNPDTFPQLFF. The CDR3 coding sequence is TGTGCCTGGAATCCCGACACCTTCCCCCAACTGTTTTTT. The full variable domain, rest sourced from reference TRBV30 and TRBJ1-4, is SQTIHQWPATLVQPVGSPLSLECTVEGTSNPNLYWYRQAAGRGLQLLFYSVGIGQISSEVPQNLSASRPQDRQFILSSKKLLLSDSGFYLCAWNPDTFPQLFFGSGTQLSVL.

The CDR3 reads CSAAAGSYGYTF. The CDR3 nucleotides read TGCAGCGCCGCTGCGGGGAGCTATGGCTACACCTTC. The V gene is TRBV29-1, the J gene TRBJ1-2; D unresolved. V lost 7 bases and J 4 bases, leaving 13 bases between the germline ends. The CDR3 is 12 amino acids. Germline V CDR1 and CDR2: SQVTM, ANQGSEA.

The rearrangement joins TRBV7-9 to TRBJ2-2; D remains unclear. The germline V and J ends were trimmed by 8 bases and 3 bases, with 13 bases remaining between them. The length of the CDR3 is 14 residues. Germline V gene sequence: CDR1 SEHNR, CDR2 FQNEAQ (reference sequence). The CDR3 reads CASSRELDTGELFF. DNA of the CDR3: TGTGCCAGCTCCCGCGAGTTGGACACCGGGGAGCTGTTTTTT.

V usage is TRBV6-1 and J usage is TRBJ1-5; a weak D match, TRBD1 (5 bases). V was trimmed by 2 bases and J by 8 bases, leaving 13 bases between them. The germline V gene encodes CDR1 MNHNS and CDR2 SASEGT. This CDR3 has 14 amino acids. The CDR3 reads CASSETQGRKPQHF. In nucleotides, the CDR3 is TGTGCCAGCAGTGAAACGCAGGGTAGGAAGCCCCAGCATTTT.

Note on this clone: This same CDR3 is encoded by further DNA sequences in the sample. V usage is TRBV5-1 and J usage is TRBJ1-1, with D possibly TRBD1 on 5 matching bases. CDR3 length: 14 residues. Germline V gives CDR1 SGHRS, CDR2 YFSETQ. Trimming removed 2 bases from V and 5 bases from J, with 13 bases in between. The CDR3 region is CASSLRQGGTEAFF. CDR3 bases: TGCGCCAGCAGCTTACGCCAGGGTGGAACTGAAGCTTTCTTT.

This rearrangement joins TRBV10-3 to TRBJ2-5, with D perhaps TRBD2 (6 bases). CDR1 is ENHRY and CDR2 is SYGVKD in the germline V gene. V lost 6 bases and J 2 bases, leaving 16 bases between the germline ends. The CDR3 runs to 15 residues. CDR3 sequence (DNA): TGTGCCATCAGCGTCGGCGGGGAGAGACAAGAGACCCAGTACTTC. It translates to CAISVGGERQETQYF.

This rearrangement joins TRBV6-1 to TRBJ1-5; no clear D. CDR1 and CDR2 from the germline V gene are MNHNS and SASEGT. V lost 1 base, J lost 5 bases, and 12 bases lay in between. There are 15 residues in the CDR3. The CDR3, as DNA: TGTGCCAGCAGTGAAGGGCCGCCGATTTATCAGCCCCAGCATTTT. This gives the protein CASSEGPPIYQPQHF.

The chain carries TRBV19 and TRBJ2-1; 10 nucleotides agree with TRBD2. Germline V gives CDR1 LNHDA, CDR2 SQIVND (reference sequence). This CDR3 has 14 amino acids. The trim removed 9 bases at V and 9 bases at J, leaving 11 bases unmatched. CDR3 nucleotide sequence: TGTGCCAGCGGTGGGGCTAGCGGGAGAGGTGAGCAGTTCTTC. The encoded protein is CASGGASGRGEQFF.

The V gene is TRBV5-3, the J gene TRBJ1-1; D perhaps matches TRBD1 (6 bases). TRBV5-3 is annotated as an ORF whose role is uncertain. There are 17 residues in the CDR3. Trimming left V 1 base short and J 0 bases short, with 16 bases between. Written as DNA, the CDR3 is TGTGCCAGAAGCTTGAAAGGGTCGGACAGCATGAACACTGAAGCTTTCTTT. This codes for CARSLKGSDSMNTEAFF.

This clone was seen once. The chain uses TRBV30 and TRBJ1-2, with no clear D. Trimming stripped 1 base from V and 0 bases from J, with 12 bases between. CDR1 is GTSNPN, CDR2 SVGIG, per germline (reference sequence). The CDR3 loop spans 15 amino acids. The CDR3 region is CAWSARKRANYGYTF. The CDR3 DNA sequence: TGTGCCTGGAGTGCGAGGAAACGGGCTAACTATGGCTACACCTTC.

The chain has TRBV19 and TRBJ1-5; D remains unclear. The V gene lost 7 bases and the J gene lost 4 bases, with 14 bases spanning the gap. The CDR3 is 14 amino acids. Germline loops: CDR1 LNHDA, CDR2 SQIVND (reference sequence). CDR3 in amino acids: CASMGGKGNQPQHF. The CDR3 DNA reads as TGTGCCAGTATGGGAGGGAAAGGGAATCAGCCCCAGCATTTT.

This chain uses TRBV7-9 with TRBJ2-2, with D possibly TRBD2 on 6 matching bases. The V gene lost 4 bases and the J gene lost 2 bases, with 17 bases spanning the gap. CDR3 size: 17 residues. In germline, CDR1 is SEHNR, CDR2 FQNEAQ (reference sequence). The CDR3 DNA sequence: TGTGCCAGCAGCTCCCCCTGGGACTCGACTAACACCGGGGAGCTGTTTTTT. Its translation is CASSSPWDSTNTGELFF. The variable domain in full, completed from reference TRBV7-9 and TRBJ2-2, reads DTGVSQNPRHKITKRGQNVTFRCDPISEHNRLYWYRQTLGQGPEFLTYFQNEAQLEKSRLLSDRFSAERPKGSFSTLEIQRTEQGDSAMYLCASSSPWDSTNTGELFFGEGSRLTVL.